One and the same sample provided the 21 T cell receptor beta chains below, sequenced in a study of T cell responses to AZD1222 COVID-19 vaccine. Generated by immunoSEQ multiplex PCR, the TCRdb table keeps only in-frame clones and is missing some. The table shows approximately 170,000 clones, with 94% occurring only once. The input for sequencing was peripheral blood, taken 28 days after the second AZD1222 dose. These receptors originate from an adult who received the AZD1222 COVID-19 vaccine.

This clone occurred once. J is TRBJ2-1 and V is TRBV14; TRBD1 is a possible D gene (6 bases). With 0 bases removed from V and 7 bases from J, the gap between germline ends came to 16 bases. Germline V lookup: CDR1 SGHDN, CDR2 FVKESK. The CDR3 runs 16 residues. DNA of the CDR3: TGTGCCAGCAGCCAAGATAGGGGGACCATCGGGAATGAGCAGTTCTTC. This codes for CASSQDRGTIGNEQFF. Using reference TRBV14 and TRBJ2-1 for the parts outside the CDR3, the full variable domain is EAGVTQFPSHSVIEKGQTVTLRCDPISGHDNLYWYRRVMGKEIKFLLHFVKESKQDESGMPNNRFLAERTGGTYSTLKVQPAELEDSGVYFCASSQDRGTIGNEQFFGPGTRLTVL.

This sequence joins TRBV2 and TRBJ1-1; D is ambiguous. CDR1 and CDR2 (germline): SNHLY, FYNNEI. V was trimmed by 10 bases and J by 0 bases, leaving 12 bases between them. CDR3 length equals 13 residues. CDR3 protein: CANPDGMNTEAFF. In DNA, the CDR3 is TGTGCCAACCCCGACGGTATGAACACTGAAGCTTTCTTT.

The V gene is TRBV28, the J gene TRBJ2-7; D call uncertain. The CDR3 consists of 13 residues. Germline values: CDR1 MDHEN, CDR2 SYDVKM. V lost 5 bases, J lost 4 bases, and 12 bases lay in between. CDR3 loop: CASSTALIYEQYF. DNA of the CDR3: TGTGCCAGCAGTACCGCCCTGATATACGAGCAGTACTTC.

The chain combines TRBV2 with TRBJ2-5, with 7 bases that match TRBD2. CDR1 is SNHLY, CDR2 FYNNEI, per germline. The V gene end was trimmed by 7 bases and the J gene end by 4 bases; junction bases not matched to a gene: 12. The CDR3 covers 15 residues. The DNA for the CDR3 is TGTGCCAGCACGGTCGCTAGCGGTTCGTTAGAGACCCAGTACTTC. It yields the protein CASTVASGSLETQYF.

This clone was seen once. The chain is built from TRBV27 and TRBJ2-1; D unresolved. Germline values: CDR1 MNHEY, CDR2 SMNVEV (reference sequence). V was trimmed by 8 bases and J by 8 bases, leaving 13 bases between them. There are 12 residues in the CDR3. In DNA, the CDR3 is TGTGCCAGCCGCTTTAGGCTTGATGAGCAGTTCTTC. Protein: CASRFRLDEQFF.

The CDR3 spells CASSLHSLLNTEAFF. CDR3 in DNA: TGTGCCAGCAGTTTACACAGTTTATTGAACACTGAAGCTTTCTTT. The chain is built from TRBV28 and TRBJ1-1; no firm D call. V was trimmed by 2 bases and J by 0 bases, leaving 10 bases between them. CDR1 is MDHEN and CDR2 is SYDVKM in the germline V gene. The CDR3 is 15 residues long.

This sequence joins TRBV5-1 and TRBJ1-5, with 11 bases lining up with TRBD1. The CDR3 runs to 17 residues. CDR1 is SGHRS and CDR2 is YFSETQ in the germline V gene. V lost 4 bases, J lost 2 bases, and 8 bases stayed unmatched. As DNA, the CDR3 is TGCGCCAGCAGCCCCGGGACAGGGGGAGTCGGCAATCAGCCCCAGCATTTT. Translating it yields CASSPGTGGVGNQPQHF.

CDR3 sequence: CASSLTAGAVQETQYF. The CDR3 nucleotides are TGTGCCAGCAGCCTAACAGCGGGAGCAGTTCAAGAGACCCAGTACTTC. This chain links TRBV7-2 with TRBJ2-5; 8 nucleotides agree with TRBD2. The ends lost 5 bases at V and 2 bases at J; junction bases unmatched: 10. The CDR3 loop spans 16 amino acids. Germline V gene sequence: CDR1 SGHTA, CDR2 FQGNSA.

J is TRBJ2-1 and V is TRBV13; D is undetermined. There are 13 residues in the CDR3. Germline CDR1 is PRHDT and CDR2 is FYEKMQ (reference sequence). V lost 5 bases and J 4 bases, leaving 9 bases between the germline ends. The CDR3 nucleotides are TGTGCCAGCAGCAACTCGCCGTACAATGAGCAGTTCTTC. This sequence encodes CASSNSPYNEQFF.

CDR3 in amino acids: CSASHRVPEAFF. CDR3 sequence (DNA): TGCAGTGCTAGTCACAGAGTTCCTGAAGCTTTCTTT. The rearrangement links TRBV20-1 to TRBJ1-1; no definite D call. The CDR3 sequence is 12 residues long. Germline V gives CDR1 DFQATT, CDR2 SNEGSKA (reference sequence). V was trimmed by 3 bases and J by 6 bases, leaving 11 bases between them.

The V and J genes are TRBV6-6 and TRBJ1-5; the match to TRBD1 covers 9 bases. After removal of 2 bases from V and 5 bases from J, the junction contained 7 bases not matched to a gene. The germline V gene has CDR1 MNHNY and CDR2 SVGAGI (reference sequence). This CDR3 is 16 amino acids long. CDR3 sequence (DNA): TGTGCCAGCAGTTACAGTATTCGGGACAGGGATCAGCCCCAGCATTTT. This encodes CASSYSIRDRDQPQHF.

The chain recombines TRBV5-1 with TRBJ2-3; TRBD2 aligns across 8 bases. V lost 0 bases to trimming and J lost 8 bases; unmatched junction nucleotides: 8. Germline CDR1 is SGHRS and CDR2 is YFSETQ. There are 15 residues in the CDR3. CDR3 region: CASSLEIGGAGTQYF. CDR3 DNA sequence: TGCGCCAGCAGCTTGGAAATCGGGGGGGCAGGTACGCAGTATTTT. The full variable domain, completed using reference TRBV5-1 and TRBJ2-3, is KAGVTQTPRYLIKTRGQQVTLSCSPISGHRSVSWYQQTPGQGLQFLFEYFSETQRNKGNFPGRFSGRQFSNSRSEMNVSTLELGDSALYLCASSLEIGGAGTQYFGPGTRLTVL.

This clone was recorded once. Other DNA sequences in the same sample also yield this CDR3. The J gene is TRBJ1-2, the V gene TRBV7-9; D is undetermined. CDR1 is SEHNR, CDR2 FQNEAQ, per germline (reference sequence). The CDR3 extends over 12 amino acids. Trimming cost V 1 base and J 3 bases, with 3 bases left between them. CDR3 DNA: TGTGCCAGCAGCTTAGGGGACTATGGCTACACCTTC. Amino acid sequence: CASSLGDYGYTF.

V usage is TRBV5-4 and J usage is TRBJ2-7, with TRBD2 identical over 9 bases. CDR3 size: 15 residues. Unmatched junction bases numbered 10, after V lost 2 bases and J lost 7 bases. Germline V gives CDR1 SGHNT, CDR2 YYREEE (reference sequence). Here the CDR3 reads CASSFAGGPPREQYF. The DNA for the CDR3 is TGTGCCAGCAGCTTTGCGGGAGGGCCCCCTCGTGAGCAGTACTTC.

The chain uses TRBV12-3 or TRBV12-4 and TRBJ1-1; weak D call: TRBD1 (5 bases). The V and J ends lost 4 bases and 4 bases respectively, with 7 bases between them. This CDR3 region has 12 residues. The CDR3 bases are TGTGCCAGCAGTTGGGGGGGCACTGAAGCTTTCTTT. As protein: CASSWGGTEAFF.

The chain is built from TRBV7-3 and TRBJ2-1; D gene uncertain. Trimming left V 3 bases short and J 5 bases short, with 5 bases between. The CDR3 runs to 12 residues. Per the germline V gene, CDR1 is SGHTA and CDR2 is FQGTGA. The CDR3 reads CASSLGNNEQFF. CDR3 DNA sequence: TGTGCCAGCAGCTTGGGCAACAATGAGCAGTTCTTC.

The V and J genes are TRBV21-1 and TRBJ2-7; the DNA was not compared with TRBD2, the D call given in the table. TRBV21-1 is deemed a pseudogene. The CDR3 has 17 amino acids. The CDR3 nucleotides read TGTGCCAGCAGCAAAGAGGGGCAGAGACTAGCCTCTAGCGAGCAGTACTTC. Translation: CASSKEGQRLASSEQYF.

The chain carries TRBV3-1 (or the pseudogene TRBV3-2) and TRBJ1-4, with D tentatively TRBD1 (5 bases). This CDR3 has 15 residues. Germline CDR1 LGHDT, CDR2 YNNKEL (reference sequence). V lost 3 bases and J lost 8, with 16 bases in between. The CDR3 here is CASSQAWGGWEKLFF. CDR3 nucleotides: TGTGCCAGCAGCCAGGCGTGGGGGGGTTGGGAAAAACTGTTTTTT.

The chain carries TRBV9 and TRBJ2-7, with a possible D match to TRBD2 (7 bases). The CDR3 contains 14 residues. CDR1 and CDR2 (germline): SGDLS, YYNGEE. V lost 2 bases and J lost 1, with 10 bases in between. The CDR3 DNA reads as TGTGCCAGCAGCGTGGAGGGGGGGTCCTACGAGCAGTACTTC. Residues: CASSVEGGSYEQYF.

The chain recombines TRBV2 with TRBJ1-2, with a possible D match to TRBD1 (5 bases). CDR3 length equals 14 residues. In germline, CDR1 is SNHLY, CDR2 FYNNEI. Trimming cost V 7 bases and J 0 bases, with 12 bases left between them. The CDR3: CASTLKGPNYGYTF. The CDR3 DNA sequence: TGTGCCAGCACACTCAAGGGACCTAACTATGGCTACACCTTC.

The chain joins TRBV5-4 to TRBJ2-7; possible D gene TRBD1, 6 bases. CDR1 is SGHNT, CDR2 YYREEE, per germline (reference sequence). CDR3 size: 15 residues. V shed 0 bases and J shed 0 bases, with 10 bases lying between them. The CDR3 DNA sequence: TGTGCCAGCAGCTTGGCAGGGGCCCTCTCCTACGAGCAGTACTTC. Protein: CASSLAGALSYEQYF.